The 30 T cell receptor beta chains presented below share a single source sample, sequenced in a study of T cells in Graves' hyperthyroidism and ophthalmopathy. Amplification of TCR beta CDR3 regions used RNA as the template. The TCR CDR3 first-round RT-PCR relied on the HTBI primer set. TCRdb processed the multiplex PCR reads anew with MiXCR; each CDR3 protein has one entry. The repertoire holds more than 300,000 distinct CDR3 sequences, over 11% seen once, with roughly 25% in the top ten. Sequencing input: blood. The receptors were gathered from a woman in her twenties or thirties with Graves' hyperthyroidism.

Many counts were recorded for this clonotype. The chain recombines TRBV2 with TRBJ2-2; 7 bases fit TRBD2. The CDR3 is 14 residues long. Germline-derived CDR1 and CDR2 are SNHLY and FYNNEI. Germline trimming cut 4 bases from V and 4 bases from J; bases unmatched to any gene: 3. The chain's CDR3 is CASSGPSGTGELFF. DNA for the CDR3: TGTGCCAGCAGTGGTCCTAGCGGCACCGGGGAGCTGTTTTTT.

The V gene is TRBV19, the J gene TRBJ2-5; 10 bases fit TRBD2. J lost 3 bases, V lost 4 bases, and 5 bases had no gene match. Germline CDR1 LNHDA, CDR2 SQIVND (reference sequence). This CDR3 contains 15 residues. This CDR3 is CASSRTSGLKETQYF. CDR3 bases: TGTGCCAGTAGTAGGACTAGCGGCCTCAAAGAGACCCAGTACTTC. The full variable domain, its missing parts supplied by reference TRBV19 and TRBJ2-5, is DGGITQSPKYLFRKEGQNVTLSCEQNLNHDAMYWYRQDPGQGLRLIYYSQIVNDFQKGDIAEGYSVSREKKESFPLTVTSAQKNPTAFYLCASSRTSGLKETQYFGPGTRLLVL.

This clonotype was found many times. The J gene is TRBJ1-5, the V gene TRBV28; 8 bases fit TRBD1. Trimming took 6 bases from V and 5 from J; bases not matched to a gene: 6. This CDR3 has 14 amino acids. Germline V gene sequence: CDR1 MDHEN, CDR2 SYDVKM. The CDR3 reads CASRSGGWDQPQHF. The CDR3 DNA is TGTGCCAGCAGATCAGGGGGCTGGGATCAGCCCCAGCATTTT.

The chain has TRBV5-1 and TRBJ2-2; D gene ambiguous. Germline V gene data show CDR1 as SGHRS and CDR2 as YFSETQ. V was clipped by 1 base and J by 7 bases, with 8 bases between them. The CDR3 runs 13 residues. The DNA for the CDR3 is TGCGCCAGCAGCTTGAGCTCGGGCGGGGAGCTGTTTTTT. Its translation is CASSLSSGGELFF.

In this sample, this clonotype turned up a few times. The chain couples TRBV6-1 to TRBJ1-2, with unresolved D. There are 10 residues in the CDR3. Trimming left V 6 bases short and J 13 bases short, with 12 bases between. Germline V lookup: CDR1 MNHNS, CDR2 SASEGT. The CDR3 nucleotides read TGTGCCAGCAGAGGGTTCGCTTGCACCTTC. Translated: CASRGFACTF.

In this sample, this clonotype turned up many times. The genes are TRBV2 and TRBJ1-5; D gene ambiguous. This CDR3 contains 14 residues. Germline loops: CDR1 SNHLY, CDR2 FYNNEI. The V gene lost 4 bases and the J gene lost 0 bases, with 7 bases spanning the gap. CDR3 amino acids: CASSAGYSNQPQHF. Here the CDR3 DNA reads TGTGCCAGCAGTGCTGGTTATAGCAATCAGCCCCAGCATTTT.

The table lists this clonotype with a few counts. The CDR3 spells CASSPPVNSYEQYF. The CDR3 DNA sequence: TGTGCCAGCTCACCACCGGTCAACTCCTACGAGCAGTACTTC. The rearrangement uses TRBV18 and TRBJ2-7; D not resolved. Germline V gene lookup returns CDR1 KGHSH and CDR2 LQKENI. The length of the CDR3 is 14 residues. V was clipped by 0 bases and J by 0 bases, with 6 bases between them.

This clonotype was seen more than once but under ten times. CDR3 protein: CASSPNPGGRGNTIYF. The CDR3 region has the DNA TGTGCCAGCAGCCCTAATCCGGGGGGGCGTGGAAACACCATATATTTT. The chain carries TRBV7-8 and TRBJ1-3, with D possibly matching TRBD1 (6 bases). This CDR3 is built from 16 residues. Germline CDR1 reads SGHVS; CDR2 reads FQNEAQ. V was cut by 5 bases and J by 3 bases, with 17 bases left in between.

This clonotype was detected ten times or more. The chain recombines TRBV27 with TRBJ1-5, with D uncertain. Trimming removed 0 bases at V and 6 bases at J, with 12 bases between. Per germline, CDR1 MNHEY and CDR2 SMNVEV (reference sequence). The CDR3 has 15 amino acids. The CDR3 bases are TGTGCCAGCAGTTTATCGAGGGTGTATGGTCAGCCCCAGCATTTT. It translates to CASSLSRVYGQPQHF.

This clonotype was detected ten times or more. V and J are TRBV28 and TRBJ1-6; tentative D call: TRBD1 (6 bases). Per germline, CDR1 MDHEN and CDR2 SYDVKM. The CDR3 consists of 14 residues. V lost 9 bases and J lost 0, with 9 bases in between. CDR3 amino acids: CASLQGSYNSPLHF. The CDR3 coding sequence is TGTGCCAGTCTACAGGGCTCCTATAATTCACCCCTCCACTTT.

This clonotype was seen more than once but under ten times. This rearrangement joins TRBV5-1 to TRBJ2-3; D might be TRBD1 (5 bases). V lost 0 bases and J lost 0, with 11 bases in between. CDR1 and CDR2 (germline): SGHRS, YFSETQ. CDR3 length: 16 residues. In DNA form, the CDR3 reads TGCGCCAGCAGCTTGGACAGGCCGGGTAGCACAGATACGCAGTATTTT. Translated, it gives CASSLDRPGSTDTQYF. Complete variable domain (other parts from reference TRBV5-1 and TRBJ2-3): KAGVTQTPRYLIKTRGQQVTLSCSPISGHRSVSWYQQTPGQGLQFLFEYFSETQRNKGNFPGRFSGRQFSNSRSEMNVSTLELGDSALYLCASSLDRPGSTDTQYFGPGTRLTVL.

The chain recombines TRBV20-1 with TRBJ2-5; D might be TRBD1 (6 bases). CDR3 length equals 14 residues. Trimming shortened V by 6 bases and J by 5 bases, and 19 bases separated the two germline ends. CDR1 DFQATT and CDR2 SNEGSKA come from the germline V gene (reference sequence). This CDR3 is CSAANDEGVETQYF. Here the CDR3 DNA reads TGCAGTGCGGCCAACGATGAGGGGGTGGAGACCCAGTACTTC.

This clonotype turned up a few times. The chain carries TRBV5-1 and TRBJ2-3; TRBD1 aligns across 8 bases. The germline CDR1 and CDR2 sequences are SGHRS and YFSETQ. The ends lost 5 bases at V and 5 bases at J; junction bases unmatched: 16. This CDR3 is built from 17 residues. The CDR3 DNA reads TGCGCCAGCAGGACCTCCTCAGGGGGCGCGGGTGGAGATACGCAGTATTTT. Translated: CASRTSSGGAGGDTQYF.

With regard to this clonotype: Mismatch with germline at one junction end may stem from a read error. The gene calls are TRBV9 and TRBJ1-2; D call uncertain. The CDR3 consists of 13 residues. Germline-derived CDR1 and CDR2 are SGDLS and YYNGEE. The CDR3 here is CASSVALNYGYIF. The CDR3 DNA is TGTGCCAGCAGCGTAGCTCTTAACTATGGCTACATCTTC. Full variable domain (rest looked up from reference TRBV9 and TRBJ1-2): DSGVTQTPKHLITATGQRVTLRCSPRSGDLSVYWYQQSLDQGLQFLIQYYNGEERAKGNILERFSAQQFPDLHSELNLSSLELGDSALYFCASSVALNYGYIFGSGTRLTVV.

This clonotype was picked up a small number of times. This chain joins TRBV12-3 or TRBV12-4 and TRBJ2-1, with D hard to call. Trimming cost V 5 bases and J 0 bases, with 11 bases left between them. The CDR3 is 15 residues long. DNA for the CDR3: TGTGCCAGCAGTCACCCGGGCAGCTCCTACAATGAGCAGTTCTTC. It translates to CASSHPGSSYNEQFF.

This clonotype was seen a handful of times. This chain joins TRBV5-1 and TRBJ1-1, with TRBD1 identical over 7 bases. Germline values: CDR1 SGHRS, CDR2 YFSETQ. This CDR3 comprises 14 residues. V shed 0 bases and J 3 bases; nucleotides not matched to a gene: 2. CDR3 in DNA: TGCGCCAGCAGCTTGGGGACAGGTCACACTGAAGCTTTCTTT. Translated: CASSLGTGHTEAFF.

This clonotype has ten or more counts. The chain employs TRBV2 and TRBJ1-1; 7 bases fit TRBD1. Germline loops: CDR1 SNHLY, CDR2 FYNNEI. The V gene end was trimmed by 8 bases and the J gene end by 0 bases; junction bases not matched to a gene: 6. The CDR3 has 14 amino acids. CDR3 coding DNA: TGTGCCAGCCTTCGGGACAGTTTGAACACTGAAGCTTTCTTT. Its translation is CASLRDSLNTEAFF.

This clonotype appeared many times. The chain is built from TRBV28 and TRBJ2-1, with D perhaps matching TRBD1 or TRBD2 (6 bases each). Germline CDR1 is MDHEN and CDR2 is SYDVKM. V was trimmed by 6 bases and J by 5 bases, leaving 17 bases between them. The CDR3 runs to 15 residues. For the CDR3, the DNA is TGTGCCAGCAGCCCCCCGGGGGCGCCTAACAATGAGCAGTTCTTC. It specifies CASSPPGAPNNEQFF.

The chain has TRBV3-1 and TRBJ2-5, with D hard to call. The V gene lost 1 base and the J gene lost 5 bases, with 11 bases spanning the gap. The V gene's germline CDR1 is LGHDT and CDR2 YNNKEL (reference sequence). CDR3 length: 14 residues. CDR3 nucleotides: TGTGCCAGCAGCCAAGGCGGATCTAGGGAGACCCAGTACTTC. It specifies CASSQGGSRETQYF.

This clonotype was recorded at least ten times. The chain joins TRBV12-3 or TRBV12-4 to TRBJ1-1; the D is unclear. This CDR3 spans 16 amino acids. Between the trimmed V and J ends, which lost 3 bases and 0 bases, there was a span of 14 bases. This CDR3 is CASSFGQHNLNTEAFF. The CDR3 nucleotides are TGTGCCAGCAGTTTTGGGCAGCACAATCTGAACACTGAAGCTTTCTTT.

This clonotype has more than one count but fewer than ten. V usage is TRBV5-6 and J usage is TRBJ2-1; 7 bases align to TRBD1. Germline V gives CDR1 SGHDT, CDR2 YYEEEE. Trimming at V came to 0 bases and at J to 7 bases, leaving 7 bases not matched to a gene. CDR3 size: 15 residues. The chain's CDR3 is CASSLEGQPENEQFF. The CDR3 coding sequence is TGTGCCAGCAGCTTGGAGGGACAGCCGGAGAATGAGCAGTTCTTC.

This clonotype was seen a handful of times. The gene calls are TRBV14 and TRBJ1-4; D may be TRBD1 (5 bases). The CDR3 is 15 amino acids. V was shortened by 1 base and J by 4 bases, with 10 bases between the two germline ends. The germline V gene encodes CDR1 SGHDN and CDR2 FVKESK. The CDR3, as DNA: TGTGCCAGCAGCCAAGGTCCCGACAGTAATGAAAAACTGTTTTTT. This encodes CASSQGPDSNEKLFF.

This clonotype was counted only a few times. V gene TRBV28 combines with J gene TRBJ2-7, with TRBD2 as a possible D gene (5 bases). The CDR3 covers 14 residues. V lost 2 bases and J lost 4, with 12 bases in between. CDR1 MDHEN and CDR2 SYDVKM come from the germline V gene. The CDR3 loop reads CASSLAGITYEQYF. For the CDR3, the DNA is TGTGCCAGCAGTTTAGCCGGGATCACGTACGAGCAGTACTTC.

This clonotype was detected ten times or more. The chain recombines TRBV2 with TRBJ2-3; 7 bases match TRBD2. The V gene end was trimmed by 4 bases and the J gene end by 2 bases; junction bases not matched to a gene: 9. Germline V CDR1 and CDR2: SNHLY, FYNNEI. The CDR3 has 16 amino acids. The chain's CDR3 is CASSGSSSGDTDTQYF. The CDR3, as DNA: TGTGCCAGCAGTGGATCTTCTAGCGGAGACACAGATACGCAGTATTTT.

This clonotype showed up just a few times. The chain employs TRBV15 and TRBJ1-3; no clear D gene. V lost 0 bases, J lost 3 bases, and 12 bases lay in between. CDR1 and CDR2 (germline): LNHNV, YYDKDF (reference sequence). The CDR3 has 16 residues. CDR3 coding DNA: TGTGCCACCAGCAGAGATAGGGCCAGAAGTGGAAACACCATATATTTT. Translating gives CATSRDRARSGNTIYF.

This clonotype was counted at least ten times. This chain uses TRBV2 with TRBJ2-7, with D unresolved. In germline, CDR1 is SNHLY, CDR2 FYNNEI. The CDR3 is 12 residues long. Trimming took 0 bases from V and 6 from J, leaving 6 bases between them. The CDR3 DNA sequence: TGTGCCAGCAGTGAAGCCCTTACCGAGCAGTACTTC. Protein sequence: CASSEALTEQYF.

There are a few counts of this clonotype. A read error may be the cause here, since a much bigger clone is one base away. It is likely a read error, because the conserved phenylalanine at the end of the CDR3 is missing. This rearrangement joins TRBV12-3 or TRBV12-4 to TRBJ2-5; the match to TRBD1 covers 7 bases. The CDR3 runs 14 residues. The ends lost 6 bases at V and 2 bases at J; junction bases unmatched: 6. The CDR3 bases are TGTGCCAGCAGGATGGACAGGTGGCAAGAGACCCAGTACTCC. Translated: CASRMDRWQETQYS.

This clonotype occurred many times. The chain employs TRBV28 and TRBJ2-7; D gene uncertain. Germline V gene lookup returns CDR1 MDHEN and CDR2 SYDVKM. V was shortened by 6 bases and J by 7 bases, with 10 bases between the two germline ends. This CDR3 contains 11 residues. CDR3 coding DNA: TGTGCCAGCAGCCAGATCTATGAGCAGTACTTC. It encodes CASSQIYEQYF.

This clonotype was detected only a few times. The chain carries TRBV6-2 or TRBV6-3 and TRBJ2-5, with a possible D match to TRBD2 (6 bases). This CDR3 spans 14 amino acids. The V end was cut by 7 bases, the J end by 2 bases, with 14 bases between. Germline lookup yields CDR1 MNHEY and CDR2 SVGEGT. The CDR3 DNA reads TGTGCCAGCACCCCTAGGGGAGGTCAAGAGACCCAGTACTTC. Amino acids: CASTPRGGQETQYF.

With regard to this clonotype: No conserved phenylalanine or tryptophan is present at the end of the CDR3, so a read error is the likely explanation. The genes are TRBV20-1 and TRBJ2-7; TRBD2 might be the D (5 bases). CDR3 length: 13 amino acids. CDR1 DFQATT and CDR2 SNEGSKA come from the germline V gene (reference sequence). The ends were cut back, 0 bases at V and 7 bases at J, with 13 bases in the middle. The CDR3 loop is CSARDARGWEQYL. As DNA, the CDR3 is TGCAGTGCTAGAGATGCGCGCGGGTGGGAGCAGTACCTC.